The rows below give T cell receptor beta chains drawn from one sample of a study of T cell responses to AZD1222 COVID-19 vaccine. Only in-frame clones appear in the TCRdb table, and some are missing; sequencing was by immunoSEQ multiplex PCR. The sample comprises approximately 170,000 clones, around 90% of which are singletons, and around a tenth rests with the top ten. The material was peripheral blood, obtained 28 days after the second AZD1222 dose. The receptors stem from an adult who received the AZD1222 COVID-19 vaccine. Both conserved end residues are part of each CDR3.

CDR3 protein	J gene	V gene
CASSVVPAGGNSNNEQFF	TRBJ2-1	TRBV9
CASSPPSGDVWQPQHF	TRBJ1-5	TRBV7-8
CASRDRVGEKLFF	TRBJ1-4	TRBV19
CASSEVQVQPQHF	TRBJ1-5	TRBV2
CASTSRANTEAFF	TRBJ1-1	TRBV6-5
CASRNWDSLVEQFF	TRBJ2-1	TRBV6-5
CACGDTIVTQYF	TRBJ2-5	TRBV30
CASSLAKGTYEQYF	TRBJ2-7	TRBV5-1
CASSVETGLGEQYF	TRBJ2-7	TRBV9
CASSLTSGGLDEQFF	TRBJ2-1	TRBV27
CASRGPRREHQPQHF	TRBJ1-5	TRBV6-5
CASSRRQGPFANTGELFF	TRBJ2-2	TRBV6-6
CASSPWGGFSYEQYF	TRBJ2-7	TRBV28
CASRLQGMGEKLFF	TRBJ1-4	TRBV6-5
CASSLEGVGGYTF	TRBJ1-2	TRBV5-1
CASSLQGNGYTF	TRBJ1-2	TRBV12-3/TRBV12-4
CASSIKPPTGPIDGYTF	TRBJ1-2	TRBV18
CASSPRQVPYSYEQYF	TRBJ2-7	TRBV7-2
CASSLLGGNYGYTF	TRBJ1-2	TRBV7-8
CASKGSGTYNEQFF	TRBJ2-1	TRBV2
CASSEGDSRNQPQHF	TRBJ1-5	TRBV6-1
CASSQRAGNEKLFF	TRBJ1-4	TRBV3-1/TRBV3-2
CASSPVRKETQYF	TRBJ2-5	TRBV19
CASSPGTRNYGYTF	TRBJ1-2	TRBV5-6
CAWSPQNYGYTF	TRBJ1-2	TRBV30
CASRSGGFEAGELFF	TRBJ2-2	TRBV10-3
CASSRQGSDTIYF	TRBJ1-3	TRBV19
CATQGHTTDTQYF	TRBJ2-3	TRBV24-1
CASSLVQGQNTEAFF	TRBJ1-1	TRBV5-8
CASSQGPLGRITGELFF	TRBJ2-2	TRBV3-1/TRBV3-2
CATSRYSGANVLTF	TRBJ2-6	TRBV16
CASSQSTITPLHF	TRBJ1-6	TRBV3-1/TRBV3-2
CASSLLGHLTDTQYF	TRBJ2-3	TRBV7-9
CASSLDLGGLMNTGELFF	TRBJ2-2	TRBV11-3
CASSQGAKGIPYEQYF	TRBJ2-7	TRBV3-1/TRBV3-2
CAWSLDIQRGYTF	TRBJ1-2	TRBV30
CAWREPTGRETQYF	TRBJ2-5	TRBV30
CASSQDYGQGTGNTIYF	TRBJ1-3	TRBV4-1
CASGPDRNTGELFF	TRBJ2-2	TRBV27
CAWSRGRSEKLFF	TRBJ1-4	TRBV30
CVSSHGQGNTGELFF	TRBJ2-2	TRBV6-5
CASSSTGQNEKLFF	TRBJ1-4	TRBV5-1
CAIRGGDTDTQYF	TRBJ2-3	TRBV10-3
CSAEGEYEQYF	TRBJ2-7	TRBV20-1
CASSQVGSAENSPLHF	TRBJ1-6	TRBV4-2
CASSSAGANTGELFF	TRBJ2-2	TRBV11-2
CASSQLEGKSGYTF	TRBJ1-2	TRBV3-1/TRBV3-2
CASSDGQGPLGAFF	TRBJ1-1	TRBV10-1
CASTEQTGTGNTIYF	TRBJ1-3	TRBV6-6
CASSLLGQPQHF	TRBJ1-5	TRBV5-6
CASTKNGGLDTEAFF	TRBJ1-1	TRBV6-5